This entry concerns a single T cell receptor beta chain. The antigen remains unidentified. The junction does not match germline at one end; this may be a read error. Looked up from germline, CDR1 is SGDLS and CDR2 is YYNGEE. The CDR3 sequence is 14 residues long. Researchers ran the PCR with 60 Vbeta and 13 Jbeta primers. Profiled with immunoSEQ multiplex PCR; TCRdb holds only in-frame clones, not every one. The sample contains about 140,000 clones, around 66% of which appear only once. The sample comes from a study of cytomegalovirus exposure and HLA in healthy donors. General observations from the study: According to an earlier analysis, most TCR beta V segments yielded productive rearrangements about 87% or about 30% of the time.

The chain uses TRBV9 and TRBJ2-2, with D hard to call. The TCR originated in a woman in her sixties in good health and CMV-seronegative. Input material: PBMCs. The CDR3 sequence is CASSKDMNAGELFF. In DNA form, the CDR3 reads TGTGCCAGCAGCAAAGACATGAACGCCGGGGAGCTGTTTTTT. The entire variable domain, with the rest obtained from reference TRBV9 and TRBJ2-2, is as follows: DSGVTQTPKHLITATGQRVTLRCSPRSGDLSVYWYQQSLDQGLQFLIQYYNGEERAKGNILERFSAQQFPDLHSELNLSSLELGDSALYFCASSKDMNAGELFFGEGSRLTVL.